The clone carrying this T cell receptor beta chain was observed at least ten times. Its target is unknown. This entry is derived from a study of T cell repertoires in cytomegalovirus infection. The CDR3 runs to 17 residues. V lost 0 bases to trimming and J lost 3 bases, with 15 bases between them. Germline CDR1 reads SGHVS; CDR2 reads FQNEAQ. Study results and caveats: CMV-specific HLA-C-restricted TCR beta clonotypes dominated the ex vivo response.

TCRdb recomputed calls from the reads with MiXCR, one row per CDR3 protein. The sample contains nearly 550,000 distinct CDR3 sequences, approximately 15% of which appear only once. The chain has TRBV7-8 and TRBJ1-3; D not resolved. The TCR sequence derives from a human donor in good health (CMV status not recorded). Some clones in this sample may be carry-over from other donors' samples. Sequenced sample: CD8+ T cells from PBMCs. This CDR3 is CASSLALSGVDGNTIYF. The CDR3 DNA reads as TGTGCCAGCAGCTTAGCGCTTTCGGGTGTCGATGGAAACACCATATATTTT.